The 9 T cell receptor delta chains reported below all come from one sample, sequenced in a study of delta chains in infants with herpesvirus infections. Reverse transcription of PBMC RNA used primers specific for the gamma and delta chains. TCRdb reanalysed the RT-PCR reads via CATT. The sample includes some 2,500 delta-chain clones, 38% of them seen just once. Sequenced material: peripheral blood, taken at time point 4 of longitudinal follow-up. All receptors come from a human donor who was a Ugandan infant, either HIV-exposed or HIV-unexposed (not recorded which).

The chain couples TRDV2 to TRDJ3; D might be TRDD3 (6 bases). CDR3 size: 20 residues. CDR1 is GEAIGNYY, CDR2 EKD, per germline. Trimming took off 0 bases at V and 0 bases at J, with 17 bases between the two ends. CDR3 loop: CACDTGFTSGVSWDTRQMFF. The CDR3 DNA reads TGTGCCTGTGACACCGGGTTCACTTCTGGGGTCTCCTGGGACACCCGACAGATGTTTTTC.

This clone turned up a few times. This chain joins TRDV1 and TRDJ1, with D perhaps matching TRDD3 (8 bases). Germline CDR1 and CDR2: TSWWSYY and QGS. This CDR3 contains 21 residues. The V end lost 3 bases, the J end lost 8 bases, and 37 bases lay between the germline ends. The CDR3 region is CALGDLPFLSFGFSGDIKLIF. The CDR3 bases are TGTGCTCTTGGGGACCTACCCTTCCTTTCTTTCGGATTCTCGGGGGATATCAAACTCATCTTT.

V is TRDV2 and J is TRDJ3; 10 bases agree with TRDD3. This CDR3 contains 18 residues. The V gene end was trimmed by 0 bases and the J gene end by 2 bases; junction bases not matched to a gene: 3. Germline lookup yields CDR1 GEAIGNYY and CDR2 EKD. CDR3 sequence reads: CACDTAGGYAWDTRQMFF. The CDR3 coding sequence is TGTGCCTGTGACACCGCCGGGGGATACGCCTGGGACACCCGACAGATGTTTTTC.

The chain links TRDV2 to TRDJ3; 13 bases are shared with TRDD3. This CDR3 region has 21 residues. The V and J ends lost 3 bases and 3 bases, in that order; junction bases with no gene match: 13. Germline lookup yields CDR1 GEAIGNYY and CDR2 EKD. The CDR3 DNA reads as TGTGCCTGTGACGCGCCCCCACTGGGGGATACGCTTAACTGGGACACCCGACAGATGTTTTTC. Residues: CACDAPPLGDTLNWDTRQMFF.

The genes are TRDV2 and TRDJ1; D is perhaps TRDD3 (6 bases). The CDR3 contains 16 residues. CDR1 and CDR2 (germline): GEAIGNYY, EKD. The V end lost 1 base, the J end lost 7 bases, and 21 bases lay between the germline ends. CDR3 sequence: CACDTISDRGGVKLIF. The DNA for the CDR3 is TGTGCCTGTGACACAATATCCGACCGAGGGGGAGTTAAACTCATCTTT.

Relative to its sample, this clone is medium-sized. V usage is TRDV1 and J usage is TRDJ1, with D perhaps being TRDD2 or TRDD3 (5 bases each). V shed 2 bases and J shed 0 bases, with 37 bases lying between them. CDR1 and CDR2 (germline): TSWWSYY, QGS. CDR3 length: 24 residues. CDR3 residues: CALGEFAPINLSGGPRSHTDKLIF. The CDR3 nucleotides are TGTGCTCTTGGGGAATTTGCTCCTATAAATCTCTCCGGGGGTCCCAGAAGTCACACCGATAAACTCATCTTT.

On this clone itself: A much larger clone sits a single nucleotide away, making a read error possible. The chain recombines TRDV2 with TRDJ3; maybe TRDD3 (6 bases). V lost 3 bases and J 0 bases, leaving 20 bases between the germline ends. The CDR3 extends over 20 amino acids. Germline CDR1 reads GEAIGNYY; CDR2 reads EKD. In DNA, the CDR3 is TGTGCCTGTGACCACTGGGCGGGGGGTCCGAGCTCCTGGGACACCCGACAGATGTTTTTC. This translates into CACDHWAGGPSSWDTRQMFF.

By its share, this clone is medium-sized. The chain joins TRDV1 to TRDJ1; D is possibly TRDD3 (6 bases). Deletions cut 0 bases from V and 0 bases from J, with 26 bases between. The germline V gene encodes CDR1 TSWWSYY and CDR2 QGS. The CDR3 length is 21 residues. The CDR3 nucleotides are TGTGCTCTTGGGGAACTCCCAAGGAGTCTACTTGGGGGCTATTACACCGATAAACTCATCTTT. Translation gives CALGELPRSLLGGYYTDKLIF.

This clone is deemed medium-sized. The rearrangement links TRDV1 to TRDJ1, with D possibly called TRDD2 or TRDD3 (9 bases each). Germline V lookup: CDR1 TSWWSYY, CDR2 QGS. V dropped 6 bases and J dropped 0 bases, with 50 bases sitting between them. The CDR3 is made up of 27 amino acids. The CDR3 sequence is CALGPSYVRRSSYEGYWGTRYTDKLIF. The CDR3 nucleotides are TGTGCTCTTGGACCTTCCTACGTTCGTCGTTCGTCGTACGAAGGGTACTGGGGGACCCGCTACACCGATAAACTCATCTTT.